The following is a T cell receptor beta chain sequence with its context. This clonotype was counted only a few times. Its antigen remains undetermined. The record has no base qualities; no much larger clone is one base away. The sample comes from a study of T cell repertoires in cytomegalovirus infection (dated by TCRdb to the late 2010s). About the full investigation: Alongside well-studied HLA-B-restricted epitopes, the peptide stimulations were aimed at recently identified HLA-C-restricted CMV epitopes, whose presentation resists viral immunomodulation. The HLA type of each donor mattered for the analysis, because public TCR beta signatures pointed to carriage of CMV infection along with the matching HLA type. General study outcomes and caveats: In the ex vivo response, HLA-C-restricted CMV-specific TCR beta clonotypes were dominant, and in two of eight donors the single most frequent clonotype came from this HLA-C-restricted group. In both this cohort and an independent cohort of 352 donors, the cumulative frequency of public TCR beta family members distinguished carriers of CMV infection plus the relevant HLA type.

Trimming takes 4 bases off V and 2 bases off J; junction bases not matched to a gene: 2. As encoded in the germline V gene, CDR1 is SQVTM while CDR2 is ANQGSEA. Reading from cysteine to phenylalanine, the CDR3 counts 13 amino acids. Only the CDR3 part of the read is kept: 39 bases, read in frame from the first base. The treatment or condition label, read with the paper, signifies: in vitro stimulation with specific CMV peptide epitopes to enrich CMV-specific T cells. The data were produced on an Illumina HiSeq 1500. In TCRdb, the public reads were trimmed at Q25 with fastp and aligned with MiXCR, with productive beta chains retained. All rows with the same CDR3 protein become a single entry with the most common DNA and genes. This sample gives about a million distinct CDR3 sequences in total; 31% of them show up just once. The ten largest clones add up to 13% of the sample.

The chain joins TRBV29-1 to TRBJ2-1; TRBD1 fits 7 bases in the junction. The TCR originated in a human donor in good health (CMV status not recorded). Some clones in this sample may be carry-over from other donors' samples. Material: cultured CD8+ T cells from PBMCs, obtained from culture after CMV antigen stimulation. The nucleotide sequence is given as TGCAGCGTTGGGACAGGCGCCTACAATGAGCAGTTCTTC. This yields the protein CSVGTGAYNEQFF.